This TCR beta chain was documented in a study of T cells after yellow fever vaccination. TCRdb called the 5' RACE reads again in MiXCR, with one record for every CDR3 protein. The table lists roughly 96,000 distinct CDR3 sequences, about 8.8% of them singletons. From germline, CDR1 is MNHEY and CDR2 SMNVEV (reference sequence). The CDR3 contains 14 residues. Trimming shortened V by 4 bases and J by 0 bases, and 10 bases separated the two germline ends. Sequenced material: CD8+ T cells not binding an NS4B(214-222) dextramer, sorted from PBMCs, taken about 2 weeks after the first yellow fever vaccination. The sequence was obtained from a man aged 18 to 30 who received the YFV17D yellow fever vaccine. The chain combines TRBV27 with TRBJ2-7; D is undetermined. The CDR3 is CASSYQTSSYEQYF. CDR3 bases: TGTGCCAGCAGTTACCAGACAAGCTCCTACGAGCAGTACTTC.